This TCR beta chain was found in a study of Tregs in tolerant kidney transplant recipients. The CDR3 contains 13 residues. V gave up 0 bases and J gave up 6 bases, with 8 bases separating them. Germline V CDR1 and CDR2: MNHEY, SVGAGI. CD4+CD25+CD127- Tregs, CD4+CD25- non-Tregs, CD4 and CD8 cells were sorted. The sample holds a few counts of this clone. The antigen is unknown. Other nucleotide sequences in the sample specify the same CDR3. Sequencing was performed with immunoSEQ multiplex PCR; in TCRdb, only in-frame clones are kept and a portion is missing. The sample holds 68,000 or so clones, around 84% seen once. Overall study results and limits: Findings come from small patient numbers and require larger validation. Biological reproducibility was not directly addressed in this study.

The clonotype originates from a human donor in good health. The rearrangement links TRBV6-5 to TRBJ1-2; D may be TRBD1 (5 bases). Sequenced sample: CD4+ T cells from blood. The CDR3 DNA reads TGTGCCAGCAGTTACTCGGGGGGGGATGGCTACACCTTC. Translation gives CASSYSGGDGYTF.